The present T cell receptor beta chain was sequenced within a study of blood T cell repertoires in COVID-19. Study-wide background: Specimens from acute and convalescent COVID-19 originated in the United States, Italy and Spain. Sources were T cells, B-cell-depleted T cells, or PBMCs; the material itself was cDNA or gDNA.

The length of the CDR3 is 15 residues. Germline V gene lookup returns CDR1 LGHDT and CDR2 YNNKEL (reference sequence). V gave up 5 bases and J gave up 2 bases, with 15 bases separating them. Seattle patient enrollment occurred during active infection, with longitudinal follow-up thereafter. Original handling: Amplifying reference gene primers gave estimates of nucleated cell counts. Measured with immunoSEQ multiplex PCR; TCRdb has only the in-frame clones, and not every one. The V and J calls and clone size are taken from that table; D and trimming were inferred from the DNA. The sample shows roughly 180,000 clones, 85% of them seen only once.

The receptor's source is a woman in her 50s with COVID-19, enrolled during active disease. The sample taken for sequencing was peripheral blood. This chain joins TRBV3-1 (or the pseudogene TRBV3-2) and TRBJ2-5, with TRBD1 as a possible D gene (6 bases). The CDR3 spells CASSSQDRLQETQYF. The CDR3 DNA sequence: TGTGCCAGCAGCTCACAGGACAGACTTCAAGAGACCCAGTACTTC.